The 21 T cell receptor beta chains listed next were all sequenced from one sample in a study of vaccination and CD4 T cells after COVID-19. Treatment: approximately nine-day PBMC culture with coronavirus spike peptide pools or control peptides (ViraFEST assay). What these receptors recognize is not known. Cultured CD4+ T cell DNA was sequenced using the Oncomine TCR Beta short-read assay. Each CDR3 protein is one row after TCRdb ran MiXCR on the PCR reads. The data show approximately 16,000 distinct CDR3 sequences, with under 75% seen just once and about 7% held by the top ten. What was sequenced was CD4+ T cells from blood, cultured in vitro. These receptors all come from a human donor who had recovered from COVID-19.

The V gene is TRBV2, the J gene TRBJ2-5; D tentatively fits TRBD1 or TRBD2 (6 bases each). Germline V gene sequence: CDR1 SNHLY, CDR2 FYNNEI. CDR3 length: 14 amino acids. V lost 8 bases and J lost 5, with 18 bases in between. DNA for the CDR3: TGTGCCAGCGGGGTGGGGGGCGGAGGGGAGACCCAGTACTTC. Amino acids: CASGVGGGGETQYF. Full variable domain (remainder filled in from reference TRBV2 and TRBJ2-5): EPEVTQTPSHQVTQMGQEVILRCVPISNHLYFYWYRQILGQKVEFLVSFYNNEISEKSEIFDDQFSVERPDGSNFTLKIRSTKLEDSAMYFCASGVGGGGETQYFGPGTRLLVL.

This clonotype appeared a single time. For the CDR3, the DNA is TGTGCCAGCACTCGCCGGCACCTCGAGGCCGGGGAGCTGTTTTTT. The encoded protein is CASTRRHLEAGELFF. The chain recombines TRBV11-3 with TRBJ2-2; D gene unclear. Germline assignment: CDR1 SGHNT and CDR2 YENEEA. Trimming took off 7 bases at V and 6 bases at J, with 18 bases between the two ends. The CDR3 runs to 15 residues. Looking up the rest from reference TRBV11-3 and TRBJ2-2 gives the full variable domain: EAGVVQSPRYKIIEKKQPVAFWCNPISGHNTLYWYLQNLGQGPELLIRYENEEAVDDSQLPKDRFSAERLKGVDSTLKIQPAELGDSAVYLCASTRRHLEAGELFFGEGSRLTVL.

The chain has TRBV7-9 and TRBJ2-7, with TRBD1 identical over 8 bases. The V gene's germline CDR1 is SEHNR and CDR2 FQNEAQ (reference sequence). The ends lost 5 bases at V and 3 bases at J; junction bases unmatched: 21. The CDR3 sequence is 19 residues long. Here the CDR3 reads CASSQDRLGSAGGVYEQYF. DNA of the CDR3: TGTGCCAGCAGCCAAGATCGTCTTGGGTCCGCAGGGGGCGTCTACGAGCAGTACTTC.

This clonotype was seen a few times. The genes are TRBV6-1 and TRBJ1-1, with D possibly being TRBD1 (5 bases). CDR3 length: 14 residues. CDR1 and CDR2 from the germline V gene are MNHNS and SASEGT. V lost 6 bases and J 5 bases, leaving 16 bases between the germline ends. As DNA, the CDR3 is TGTGCCAGCAGGTGGCAGGGTTTGCGGACTGAAGCTTTCTTT. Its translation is CASRWQGLRTEAFF.

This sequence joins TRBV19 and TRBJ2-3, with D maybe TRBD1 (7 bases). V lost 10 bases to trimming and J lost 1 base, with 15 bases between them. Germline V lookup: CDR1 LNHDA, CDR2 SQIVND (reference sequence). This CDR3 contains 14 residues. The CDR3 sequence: CATRRRGRTDTQYF. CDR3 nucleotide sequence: TGTGCCACCCGAAGGAGGGGGCGCACAGATACGCAGTATTTT.

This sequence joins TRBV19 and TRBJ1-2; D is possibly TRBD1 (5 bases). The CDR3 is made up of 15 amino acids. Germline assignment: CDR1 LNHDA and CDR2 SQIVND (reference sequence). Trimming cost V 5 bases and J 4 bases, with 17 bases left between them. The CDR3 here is CASSAAGNGAYGYTF. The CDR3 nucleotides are TGTGCCAGTAGTGCGGCCGGAAACGGGGCCTATGGCTACACCTTC.

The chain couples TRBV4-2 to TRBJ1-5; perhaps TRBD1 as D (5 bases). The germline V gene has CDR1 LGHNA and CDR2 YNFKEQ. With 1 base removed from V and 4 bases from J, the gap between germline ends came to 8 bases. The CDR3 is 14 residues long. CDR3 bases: TGTGCCAGCAGCCAAGGGAGGGGAAATCAGCCCCAGCATTTT. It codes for CASSQGRGNQPQHF.

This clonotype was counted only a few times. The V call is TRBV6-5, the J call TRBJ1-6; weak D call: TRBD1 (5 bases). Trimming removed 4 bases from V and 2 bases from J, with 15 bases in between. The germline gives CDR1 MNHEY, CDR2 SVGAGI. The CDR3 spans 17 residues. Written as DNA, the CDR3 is TGTGCCAGCAGTTCCGGGGGGTTTCGAACCTATAATTCACCCCTCCACTTT. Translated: CASSSGGFRTYNSPLHF.

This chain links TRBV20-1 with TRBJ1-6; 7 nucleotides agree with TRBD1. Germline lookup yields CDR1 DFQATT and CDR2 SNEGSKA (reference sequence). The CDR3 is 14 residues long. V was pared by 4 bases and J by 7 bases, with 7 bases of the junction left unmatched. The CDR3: CSAIYRGWNSPLHF. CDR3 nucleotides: TGCAGTGCTATATACAGGGGTTGGAATTCACCCCTCCACTTT.

CDR3 DNA sequence: TGTGCCAGCAGCACGACAGGGGGTCCCTCTGGCTACACCTTC. Translated, it gives CASSTTGGPSGYTF. V usage is TRBV7-2 and J usage is TRBJ1-2; 9 positions match TRBD1. CDR3 length: 14 amino acids. J lost 7 bases, V lost 5 bases, and 8 bases had no gene match. Germline V gene sequence: CDR1 SGHTA, CDR2 FQGNSA.

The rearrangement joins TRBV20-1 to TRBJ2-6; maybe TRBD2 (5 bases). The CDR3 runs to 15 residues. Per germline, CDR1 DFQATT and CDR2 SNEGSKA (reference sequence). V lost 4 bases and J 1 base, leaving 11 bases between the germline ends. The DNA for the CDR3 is TGCAGTGCTACCTCCGGGGATTCTGGGGCCAACGTCCTGACTTTC. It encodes CSATSGDSGANVLTF.

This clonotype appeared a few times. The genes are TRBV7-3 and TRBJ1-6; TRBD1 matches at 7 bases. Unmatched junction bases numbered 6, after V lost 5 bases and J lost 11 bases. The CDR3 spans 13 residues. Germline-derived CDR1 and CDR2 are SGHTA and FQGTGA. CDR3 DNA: TGTGCCAGCAGCGAAATCCAGGGGGCACCCCTCCACTTT. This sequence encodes CASSEIQGAPLHF.

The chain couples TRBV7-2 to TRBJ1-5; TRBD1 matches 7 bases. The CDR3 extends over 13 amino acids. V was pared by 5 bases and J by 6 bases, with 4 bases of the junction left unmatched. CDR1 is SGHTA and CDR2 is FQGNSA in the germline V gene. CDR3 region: CASSRDRVQPQHF. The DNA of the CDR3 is TGTGCCAGCAGCCGCGACAGGGTTCAGCCCCAGCATTTT.

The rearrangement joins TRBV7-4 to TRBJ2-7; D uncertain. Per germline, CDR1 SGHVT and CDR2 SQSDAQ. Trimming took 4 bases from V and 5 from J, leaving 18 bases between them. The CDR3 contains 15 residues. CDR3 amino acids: CASSSVELVVHEQYF. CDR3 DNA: TGTGCCAGCAGCTCGGTTGAGCTAGTGGTCCACGAGCAGTACTTC. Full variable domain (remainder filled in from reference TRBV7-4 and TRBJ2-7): GAGVSQSPRYKVAKRGRDVALRCDSISGHVTLYWYRQTLGQGSEVLTYSQSDAQRDKSGRPSGRFSAERPERSVSTLKIQRTEQGDSAVYLCASSSVELVVHEQYFGPGTRLTVT.

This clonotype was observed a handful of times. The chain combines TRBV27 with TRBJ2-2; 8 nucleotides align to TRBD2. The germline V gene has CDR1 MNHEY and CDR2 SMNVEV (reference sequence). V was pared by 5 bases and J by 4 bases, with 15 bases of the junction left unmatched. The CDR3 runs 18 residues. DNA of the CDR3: TGTGCCAGCAGTCCCCAATCGGGGGGGTACCTCTTCACCGGGGAGCTGTTTTTT. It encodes CASSPQSGGYLFTGELFF.

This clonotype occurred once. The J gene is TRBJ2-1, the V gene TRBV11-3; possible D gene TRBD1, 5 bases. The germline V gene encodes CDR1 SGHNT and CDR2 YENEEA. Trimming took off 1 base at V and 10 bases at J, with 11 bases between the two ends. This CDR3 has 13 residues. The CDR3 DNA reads TGTGCCAGCAGCTTAGTGGTGACAGCCGAGCAGTTCTTC. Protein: CASSLVVTAEQFF.

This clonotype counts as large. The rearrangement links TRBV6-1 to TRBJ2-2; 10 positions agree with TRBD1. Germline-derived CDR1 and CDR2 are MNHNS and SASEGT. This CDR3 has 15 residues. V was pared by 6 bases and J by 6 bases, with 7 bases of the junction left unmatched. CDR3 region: CASRAGQGSPGELFF. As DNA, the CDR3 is TGTGCCAGCAGAGCGGGACAGGGGTCTCCCGGGGAGCTGTTTTTT.

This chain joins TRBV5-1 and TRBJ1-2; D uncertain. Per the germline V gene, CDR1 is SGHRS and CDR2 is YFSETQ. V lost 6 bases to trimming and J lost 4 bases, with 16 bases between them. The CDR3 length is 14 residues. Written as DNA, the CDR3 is TGCGCCAGCAATGCCAGAGCGGGCAGCTATGGCTACACCTTC. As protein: CASNARAGSYGYTF.

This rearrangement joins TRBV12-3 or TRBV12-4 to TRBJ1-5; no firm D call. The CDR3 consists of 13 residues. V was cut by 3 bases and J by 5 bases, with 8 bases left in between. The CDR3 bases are TGTGCCAGCAGTTTGAAAGGTGATCAGCCCCAGCATTTT. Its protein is CASSLKGDQPQHF.

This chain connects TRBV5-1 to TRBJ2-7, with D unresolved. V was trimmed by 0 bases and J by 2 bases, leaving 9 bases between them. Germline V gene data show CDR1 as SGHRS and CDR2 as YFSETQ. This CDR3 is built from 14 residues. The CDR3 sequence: CASSLAGFTYEQYF. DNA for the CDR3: TGCGCCAGCAGCTTGGCTGGGTTTACCTACGAGCAGTACTTC.

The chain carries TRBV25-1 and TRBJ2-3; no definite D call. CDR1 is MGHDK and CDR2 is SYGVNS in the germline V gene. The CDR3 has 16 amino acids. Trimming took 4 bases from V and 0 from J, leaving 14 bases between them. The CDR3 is CASSASTFSSTDTQYF. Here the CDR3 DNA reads TGTGCCAGCAGTGCCTCCACGTTTTCTAGCACAGATACGCAGTATTTT.